Below, 13 T cell receptor beta chains from the same sample are listed, as sequenced in a study of cytomegalovirus exposure and HLA in healthy donors. A multiplex PCR was run with 60 Vbeta primers and 13 Jbeta primers. The table came from immunoSEQ multiplex PCR; TCRdb's copy has only in-frame clones and leaves some out. The sample shows about 210,000 clones, 70% to 90% of them seen only once. Sequenced sample: PBMCs. The receptors were sampled from a girl aged 2 to 9 in good health and CMV-seronegative.

This clone is a singleton in its sample. The gene calls are TRBV19 and TRBJ2-2; the D is unclear. The CDR3 has 13 amino acids. Germline CDR1 LNHDA, CDR2 SQIVND (reference sequence). Trimming stripped 8 bases from V and 11 bases from J, with 18 bases between. In nucleotides, the CDR3 is TGTGCCAGTCGTCAAAGCCCCCTAAGAGAGCTGTTTTTT. Protein sequence: CASRQSPLRELFF. Drawing the rest from reference TRBV19 and TRBJ2-2, the complete variable domain is DGGITQSPKYLFRKEGQNVTLSCEQNLNHDAMYWYRQDPGQGLRLIYYSQIVNDFQKGDIAEGYSVSREKKESFPLTVTSAQKNPTAFYLCASRQSPLRELFFGEGSRLTVL.

The table lists this clone with a few counts. This chain joins TRBV28 and TRBJ1-5, with D perhaps matching TRBD1 (5 bases). Germline-derived CDR1 and CDR2 are MDHEN and SYDVKM. Trimming left V 3 bases short and J 2 bases short, with 17 bases between. CDR3 size: 17 residues. The CDR3 bases are TGTGCCAGCAGTTTTTGGGAGCTGCGGGGACGCAATCAGCCCCAGCATTTT. Protein product: CASSFWELRGRNQPQHF.

DNA for the CDR3: TGTGCCAGCAGTCGGTGGACAGCCTACGAGCAGTACTTC. Its translation is CASSRWTAYEQYF. V usage is TRBV6-5 and J usage is TRBJ2-7; tentative D call: TRBD1 (6 bases). The CDR3 consists of 13 residues. V lost 5 bases and J 2 bases, leaving 10 bases between the germline ends. The germline gives CDR1 MNHEY, CDR2 SVGAGI.

The chain carries TRBV25-1 and TRBJ1-1; 7 bases line up with TRBD1. CDR3 length: 14 amino acids. CDR1 and CDR2 from the germline V gene are MGHDK and SYGVNS. V shed 4 bases, J shed 4 bases, and the junction held 6 bases outside the gene matches. This CDR3 is CASSGTGGATEAFF. The CDR3 bases are TGTGCCAGCAGTGGGACAGGCGGGGCCACTGAAGCTTTCTTT.

The chain carries TRBV7-9 and TRBJ2-5; the D gene is possibly TRBD2 (6 bases). CDR3 length: 14 amino acids. CDR1 SEHNR and CDR2 FQNEAQ come from the germline V gene (reference sequence). Trimming removed 5 bases from V and 2 bases from J, with 12 bases in between. CDR3: CASSPGLNQETQYF. CDR3 sequence (DNA): TGTGCCAGCAGCCCCGGACTAAATCAAGAGACCCAGTACTTC.

The V and J genes are TRBV4-2 and TRBJ2-5, with D possibly being TRBD2 (6 bases). The V end was cut by 5 bases, the J end by 4 bases, with 17 bases between. This CDR3 has 15 amino acids. Germline V gives CDR1 LGHNA, CDR2 YNFKEQ. The CDR3 region is CASSATVAGRETQYF. CDR3 DNA: TGTGCCAGCAGCGCCACGGTCGCGGGGAGAGAGACCCAGTACTTC.

This chain uses TRBV5-4 with TRBJ2-1; TRBD2 matches at 10 bases. Germline lookup yields CDR1 SGHNT and CDR2 YYREEE (reference sequence). CDR3 size: 17 residues. V lost 0 bases and J lost 3; bases outside the gene matches: 6. The CDR3: CASSLGVAGGGYNEQFF. The CDR3 coding sequence is TGTGCCAGCAGCTTGGGAGTAGCGGGGGGTGGCTACAATGAGCAGTTCTTC.

The chain combines TRBV6-5 with TRBJ2-3; 8 bases map to TRBD2. The CDR3 sequence is 14 residues long. The germline V gene encodes CDR1 MNHEY and CDR2 SVGAGI. V dropped 4 bases and J dropped 4; count of bases not matched to a gene: 4. The CDR3 protein is CASSLRGVADTQYF. In DNA form, the CDR3 reads TGTGCCAGCAGTTTGCGGGGGGTTGCAGATACGCAGTATTTT.

The chain uses TRBV5-1 and TRBJ2-5, with TRBD2 as a possible D gene (7 bases). Germline V gives CDR1 SGHRS, CDR2 YFSETQ. The CDR3 consists of 15 residues. V shed 5 bases and J shed 4 bases, with 18 bases lying between them. CDR3 DNA: TGCGCCAGCAGAGGGGGGAGGGACCTGGTAGAGACCCAGTACTTC. Translated, it gives CASRGGRDLVETQYF.

There are a few counts of this clone. V gene TRBV21-1 combines with J gene TRBJ1-5; the table gives TRBD1 as D, unverified against the DNA. TRBV21-1 is a pseudogene segment. This CDR3 has 15 residues. CDR3 amino acids: CASSTTRDIHQPQHF. The DNA for the CDR3 is TGTGCCAGCAGCACGACTCGGGACATCCATCAGCCCCAGCATTTT.

V usage is TRBV2 and J usage is TRBJ1-1; tentatively, D is TRBD1 (6 bases). CDR1 SNHLY and CDR2 FYNNEI come from the germline V gene. The CDR3 runs to 14 residues. Trimming pared 5 bases from V and 4 bases from J, leaving 14 bases between. The CDR3 DNA follows: TGTGCCAGCAGTCCCAGGACAGATGGCACTGAAGCTTTCTTT. It specifies CASSPRTDGTEAFF.

The chain employs TRBV27 and TRBJ1-1; D call uncertain. The CDR3 extends over 19 amino acids. Trimming took off 2 bases at V and 0 bases at J, with 22 bases between the two ends. CDR1 is MNHEY, CDR2 SMNVEV, per germline (reference sequence). CDR3 in amino acids: CASSLAKVTTRGMNTEAFF. The CDR3 bases are TGTGCCAGCAGTTTAGCGAAGGTGACCACCCGAGGCATGAACACTGAAGCTTTCTTT.

The chain carries TRBV5-5 and TRBJ1-5, with TRBD1 identical over 9 bases. CDR1 is SGHKS and CDR2 is YYEKEE in the germline V gene (reference sequence). The CDR3 loop spans 16 amino acids. V gave up 2 bases and J gave up 7 bases; unmatched junction bases: 10. CDR3 sequence: CASSLTGTGNRQPQHF. The CDR3 region has the DNA TGTGCCAGCAGCTTAACCGGGACAGGGAATCGGCAGCCCCAGCATTTT.